The rows below give T cell receptor beta chains drawn from one sample of a study of T cells after yellow fever vaccination. TCRdb called the 5' RACE reads again in MiXCR, with one record for every CDR3 protein. The table includes under 400,000 distinct CDR3 sequences, about 9.9% detected once. The specimen was PBMCs, collected on the day of the first yellow fever vaccination. The source of these receptors is a young man who received the YFV17D yellow fever vaccine. CDR3s include the opening cysteine and the closing phenylalanine or tryptophan. Fields, in order: J gene, CDR3 length, V gene, CDR3 protein.

TRBJ2-5 | 14 | TRBV4-2 | CASSQEQGAETQYF
TRBJ2-3 | 14 | TRBV7-2 | CASSLMDPTDTQYF
TRBJ1-4 | 14 | TRBV20-1 | CSARVGGLVEKLFF
TRBJ2-3 | 14 | TRBV6-4 | CASATGFSTDTQYF
TRBJ2-1 | 18 | TRBV5-5 | CASSFNPWTGSSYNEQFF
TRBJ1-3 | 15 | TRBV7-2 | CASSFKVGTGNTIYF
TRBJ2-7 | 14 | TRBV4-1 | CASSQGPGPREQYF
TRBJ1-4 | 16 | TRBV5-1 | CASSLQGTGGNEKLFF
TRBJ2-3 | 14 | TRBV27 | CASSSEMGVDTQYF
TRBJ2-7 | 13 | TRBV5-1 | CASSLGQGGEQYF
TRBJ1-2 | 15 | TRBV7-9 | CASSPTSGDPYGYTF
TRBJ2-6 | 17 | TRBV7-2 | CASTPPGLASGANVLTF
TRBJ2-4 | 12 | TRBV4-3 | CASSLGGGIQYF
TRBJ2-7 | 13 | TRBV12-3/TRBV12-4 | CASSSRDIPEQYF
TRBJ1-2 | 12 | TRBV7-9 | CASSFGRQGYTF
TRBJ2-5 | 17 | TRBV6-5 | CACSYLGTSGGRETQYF
TRBJ2-2 | 15 | TRBV12-3/TRBV12-4 | CASSPQGTGVRELFF
TRBJ2-5 | 13 | TRBV12-3/TRBV12-4 | CASSPRVTETQYF
TRBJ1-3 | 20 | TRBV6-2/TRBV6-3 | CASSYSISRVRGAGGNTIYF
TRBJ2-2 | 17 | TRBV5-8 | CASSLAQRGSNTGELFF
TRBJ2-1 | 13 | TRBV7-3 | CASSLGHMIVEFF
TRBJ2-7 | 15 | TRBV7-9 | CASSRLGQYSYEQYF